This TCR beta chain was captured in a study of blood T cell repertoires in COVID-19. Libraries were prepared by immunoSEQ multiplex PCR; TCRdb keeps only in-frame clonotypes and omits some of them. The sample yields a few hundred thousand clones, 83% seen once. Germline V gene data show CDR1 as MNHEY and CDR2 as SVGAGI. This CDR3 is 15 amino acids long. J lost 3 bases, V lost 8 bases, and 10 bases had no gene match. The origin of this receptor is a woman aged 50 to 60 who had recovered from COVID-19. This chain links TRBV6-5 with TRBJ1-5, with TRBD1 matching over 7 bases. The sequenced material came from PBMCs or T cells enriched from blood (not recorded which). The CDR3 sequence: CASGHQGVPNQPQHF. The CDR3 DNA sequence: TGTGCCAGCGGGCACCAGGGGGTTCCCAATCAGCCCCAGCATTTT.